This T cell receptor beta chain was sequenced for a study of T cells expressing NK-cell markers (dated by TCRdb to the early 2020s). The study in broad terms: Three sorted T-cell subsets (CD3+CD56+NKG2C+, CD3+CD56+NKG2C- and CD3+CD56-NKG2C+) from seven to nine donors had their TCR beta-chain repertoires profiled. Of the eight sequenced donors, seven were found to be HCMV-seropositive and one was found to be HCMV-seronegative. The study sequenced eight donors, all healthy volunteers chosen at random: three men and five women. The libraries were sequenced on Illumina HiSeq 2000/2500, MiSeq or NextSeq, producing 2 x 150 bp reads.

Study-wide conclusions, independent of this receptor: It remained unclear whether the expanded NKG2C-expressing T cell clones were specific for HCMV antigens. In six donors, the dominant CD3+CD56+NKG2C+ clonotypes ranked among the top 10 CD8+ clonotypes, making up about 1.0-7.5% of CD8+ T cells. Those dominant clonotypes were again the most abundant among CD3+CD56-NKG2C+ cells in a handful of donors, at roughly 25-65%.

A commercial ELISA kit detecting HCMV-specific IgG in serum was used to determine HCMV serostatus. Ficoll density gradient centrifugation was used to isolate peripheral blood mononuclear cells from blood. The run used an Illumina HiSeq 2000. TCR beta cDNA libraries were made by 5'RACE template switching that added a universal primer site and unique molecular identifiers. cDNA synthesis was primed from the TCR beta constant segment and was followed by two successive PCR amplification steps. Turning to the authors' computational methods: MIGEC was used to demultiplex reads and group reads by UMI, and MiTCR was used to assemble and quantify clonotypes. Only TCR cDNA sequences supported by at least two reads were kept to exclude erroneous sequences. The tcR package was used for downstream repertoire analysis, and clonotypes were matched across fractions by CDR3 nucleotide sequence plus V segment. VDJmatch was used to annotate antigen specificity against VDJdb, with one amino acid substitution in CDR3 permitted. After the reads were reprocessed by TCRdb, one entry was made per CDR3 protein sequence, with no DNA. The V and J calls, along with clone size, are taken from TCRdb and not from the paper's own processing. The table kept for this sample lists about 260,000 distinct CDR3 sequences. Jointly, the top ten make up around 0.42% of the sample.

The CDR3 runs 17 residues from the cysteine to the phenylalanine. The DNA sequence is not available. Reading the germline V gene gives CDR1 SGHVS and CDR2 FQNEAQ. Regarding this clonotype: The clone's antigen remains unknown.

The V and J genes are TRBV7-8 and TRBJ2-5; TCRdb designates TRBD2, a call that cannot be tested without DNA. This clonotype was obtained from a man younger than 35 in good health. Donor details come from another sample of the same person, matched by shared clones. Material for sequencing was blood T cells: a sorted CD56 or NKG2C T cell subset, CD4+ or CD8+ T cells, or bulk PBMC T cells (not recorded which). For the CDR3, the sequence is CASSEALLAGERETQYF.